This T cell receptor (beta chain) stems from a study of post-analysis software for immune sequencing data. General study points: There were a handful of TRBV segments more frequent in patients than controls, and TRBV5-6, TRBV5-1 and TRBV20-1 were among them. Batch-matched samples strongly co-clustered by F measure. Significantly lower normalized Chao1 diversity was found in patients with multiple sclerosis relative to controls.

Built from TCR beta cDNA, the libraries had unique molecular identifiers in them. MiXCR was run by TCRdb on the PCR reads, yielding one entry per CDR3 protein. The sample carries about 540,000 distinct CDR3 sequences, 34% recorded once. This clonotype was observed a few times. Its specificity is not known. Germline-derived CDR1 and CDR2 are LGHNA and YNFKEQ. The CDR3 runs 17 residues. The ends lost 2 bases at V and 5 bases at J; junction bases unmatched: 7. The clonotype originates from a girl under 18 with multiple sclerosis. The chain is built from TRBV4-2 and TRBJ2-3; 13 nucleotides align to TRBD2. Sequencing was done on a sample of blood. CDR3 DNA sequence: TGTGCCAGCAGCCAACAACTAGCGGGGGGGCAGGGAGATACGCAGTATTTT. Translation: CASSQQLAGGQGDTQYF.